One and the same sample provided the 22 T cell receptor beta chains below, sequenced in a study of shared clonotypes between healthy human individuals. Measured with immunoSEQ multiplex PCR; TCRdb has only the in-frame clones, and not every one. The repertoire holds some 1 million clones, with about 74% as singletons. Sequenced input: memory CD4+ T cells sorted from blood. Indicated subset: CD45RA-negative fraction. Receptor source: a man between 18 and 35 years old in good health.

The chain uses TRBV28 and TRBJ1-5; D not resolved. Trimming stripped 6 bases from V and 5 bases from J, with 11 bases between. The CDR3 loop spans 13 amino acids. The germline V gene has CDR1 MDHEN and CDR2 SYDVKM. The CDR3 sequence is CASSDLRYQPQHF. The CDR3 DNA is TGTGCCAGCAGCGACCTCAGATATCAGCCCCAGCATTTT.

This clone has a handful of counts. The chain couples TRBV10-3 to TRBJ1-4; no reliable D call. Germline CDR1 is ENHRY and CDR2 is SYGVKD. The V gene lost 10 bases and the J gene lost 7 bases, with 13 bases spanning the gap. The length of the CDR3 is 12 residues. This CDR3 reads CATSRPGEKLFF. CDR3 nucleotides: TGTGCCACCTCTCGTCCTGGTGAAAAACTGTTTTTT.

The chain is built from TRBV5-1 and TRBJ1-1; no reliable D call. The length of the CDR3 is 14 residues. Trimming took off 1 base at V and 2 bases at J, with 9 bases between the two ends. The V gene's germline CDR1 is SGHRS and CDR2 YFSETQ. For the CDR3, the DNA is TGCGCCAGCAGCTTGACGGGTTCTAACACTGAAGCTTTCTTT. Its protein is CASSLTGSNTEAFF.

The CDR3 DNA reads TGTGCCATCAGTCTGGCGGGGGGACTTAGCACAGATACGCAGTATTTT. Its protein product is CAISLAGGLSTDTQYF. The genes are TRBV10-3 and TRBJ2-3; 8 bases are a match to TRBD2. V dropped 5 bases and J dropped 0; count of bases not matched to a gene: 7. The CDR3 loop spans 16 amino acids. Germline V gene sequence: CDR1 ENHRY, CDR2 SYGVKD.

The V call is TRBV6-6, the J call TRBJ2-1; D gene ambiguous. Germline values: CDR1 MNHNY, CDR2 SVGAGI (reference sequence). The CDR3 totals 15 residues. V dropped 0 bases and J dropped 3 bases, with 9 bases sitting between them. CDR3 sequence reads: CASSYSSLDYNEQFF. The CDR3 DNA sequence: TGTGCCAGCAGTTACTCGAGTCTAGACTACAATGAGCAGTTCTTC.

The chain has TRBV5-1 and TRBJ1-4; 7 nucleotides match TRBD1. The CDR3 totals 18 residues. The germline V gene has CDR1 SGHRS and CDR2 YFSETQ. The V segment lost 0 bases and the J segment 7 bases; nucleotides outside the gene matches: 15. The DNA of the CDR3 is TGCGCCAGCAGCTTGGACCCAACAGGGGAAACTAGTGGTGAAAAACTGTTTTTT. It encodes CASSLDPTGETSGEKLFF.

The chain recombines TRBV2 with TRBJ2-1; no clear D. The V end was cut by 3 bases, the J end by 9 bases, with 9 bases between. The V gene's germline CDR1 is SNHLY and CDR2 FYNNEI. The CDR3 runs to 12 residues. The CDR3 region is CASSDSMGEQFF. The CDR3 nucleotides are TGTGCCAGCAGTGATTCGATGGGTGAGCAGTTCTTC.

V is TRBV10-2 and J is TRBJ2-5; a possible D gene is TRBD2 (5 bases). This CDR3 contains 13 residues. The germline V and J ends were trimmed by 0 bases and 13 bases, with 15 bases remaining between them. Looked up from germline, CDR1 is WSHSY and CDR2 is SAAADI. CDR3 in DNA: TGCGCCAGCAGTGAGTCGGGATCCCAGCGGTGGTACTTC. It encodes CASSESGSQRWYF.

The chain links TRBV19 to TRBJ2-7; D gene ambiguous. The CDR3 extends over 15 amino acids. Trimming removed 0 bases at V and 2 bases at J, with 11 bases between. Germline loops: CDR1 LNHDA, CDR2 SQIVND (reference sequence). Here the CDR3 reads CASSIDPSRTYEQYF. The CDR3 DNA is TGTGCCAGTAGTATAGATCCCAGCCGGACCTACGAGCAGTACTTC.

The rearrangement uses TRBV29-1 and TRBJ2-1; D not certain. V lost 6 bases and J 5 bases, leaving 11 bases between the germline ends. CDR3 length: 12 residues. CDR1 and CDR2 (germline): SQVTM, ANQGSEA. CDR3 sequence reads: CSVKHGNNEQFF. Written as DNA, the CDR3 is TGCAGCGTGAAACATGGGAACAATGAGCAGTTCTTC.

This chain joins TRBV14 and TRBJ1-2; no definite D call. This CDR3 has 13 residues. Germline-derived CDR1 and CDR2 are SGHDN and FVKESK. V was shortened by 1 base and J by 8 bases, with 11 bases between the two germline ends. The DNA for the CDR3 is TGTGCCAGCAGCCAAGTCAACTCCGGAGGCTACACCTTC. Amino acids: CASSQVNSGGYTF.

The chain employs TRBV4-2 and TRBJ2-3; 8 bases fit TRBD2. The CDR3 is 16 amino acids. The junction had 4 bases not matched to a gene; V was cut back by 0 bases and J by 2 bases. Germline-derived CDR1 and CDR2 are LGHNA and YNFKEQ. The CDR3 nucleotides read TGTGCCAGCAGCCAAGATCAAGCGGGGGCCACAGATACGCAGTATTTT. Translated, it gives CASSQDQAGATDTQYF.

The CDR3, as DNA: TGTGCCAGCTCACCCTTTCACCTTAGCTCCTACAATGAGCAGTTCTTC. Encoded protein: CASSPFHLSSYNEQFF. The chain joins TRBV18 to TRBJ2-1; no firm D call. Per germline, CDR1 KGHSH and CDR2 LQKENI. The length of the CDR3 is 16 residues. The V end lost 3 bases, the J end lost 0 bases, and 12 bases lay between the germline ends.

Note on this clone: An end of the junction does not agree with germline; a read error may underlie this. The J gene is TRBJ1-2, the V gene TRBV20-1; D is possibly TRBD1 (5 bases). In germline, CDR1 is DFQATT, CDR2 SNEGSKA (reference sequence). The CDR3 length is 10 residues. The CDR3 region has the DNA TGCAGTGCCGGGGGAGGCGGCTACGCCTTC. Its protein is CSAGGGGYAF.

The chain has TRBV6-5 and TRBJ1-5; D is perhaps TRBD1 (5 bases). CDR3 size: 14 residues. V was trimmed by 3 bases and J by 4 bases, leaving 10 bases between them. From germline, CDR1 is MNHEY and CDR2 SVGAGI. The CDR3 is CASSYQGMNQPQHF. The CDR3 DNA reads as TGTGCCAGCAGTTATCAGGGAATGAATCAGCCCCAGCATTTT.

The rearrangement joins TRBV6-6 to TRBJ2-1; D possibly corresponds to TRBD1 (5 bases). CDR3 size: 12 residues. Germline assignment: CDR1 MNHNY and CDR2 SVGAGI (reference sequence). V lost 6 bases to trimming and J lost 6 bases, with 9 bases between them. CDR3 DNA: TGTGCCAGCAGACAGGTCCCCAATGAGCAGTTCTTC. This codes for CASRQVPNEQFF.

The gene calls are TRBV5-1 and TRBJ2-1, with 7 bases identical to TRBD1. With 5 bases clipped from V and 2 bases from J, the junction kept 13 bases outside the gene matches. CDR3 size: 17 residues. Germline values: CDR1 SGHRS, CDR2 YFSETQ. DNA for the CDR3: TGCGCCAGCAGTCCACCGACAGGGCCACGGACCTACAATGAGCAGTTCTTC. It specifies CASSPPTGPRTYNEQFF. Variable domain in full (rest from reference TRBV5-1 and TRBJ2-1): KAGVTQTPRYLIKTRGQQVTLSCSPISGHRSVSWYQQTPGQGLQFLFEYFSETQRNKGNFPGRFSGRQFSNSRSEMNVSTLELGDSALYLCASSPPTGPRTYNEQFFGPGTRLTVL.

This chain links TRBV9 with TRBJ2-3; D might be TRBD2 (6 bases). Germline V gives CDR1 SGDLS, CDR2 YYNGEE. The V gene lost 4 bases and the J gene lost 5 bases, with 17 bases spanning the gap. This CDR3 spans 15 amino acids. CDR3 bases: TGTGCCAGCAGCATCCGGGACTCATATCAAGATACGCAGTATTTT. Amino acids: CASSIRDSYQDTQYF.

On this clone: The sample contains more than one DNA sequence encoding this CDR3. This chain links TRBV5-1 with TRBJ1-3; D gene uncertain. Between the trimmed V and J ends, which lost 3 bases and 0 bases, there was a span of 7 bases. This CDR3 comprises 14 residues. Germline V CDR1 and CDR2: SGHRS, YFSETQ. DNA of the CDR3: TGCGCCAGCAGCTCGGGGAGCTCTGGAAACACCATATATTTT. This gives the protein CASSSGSSGNTIYF.

The chain employs TRBV5-1 and TRBJ2-5; 8 nucleotides line up with TRBD2. The germline V gene has CDR1 SGHRS and CDR2 YFSETQ. The CDR3 extends over 17 amino acids. The junction had 11 bases not matched to a gene; V was cut back by 1 base and J by 3 bases. The CDR3 DNA is TGCGCCAGCAGCTTGAGTCCTGGCGGGGGGCGGAAAGAGACCCAGTACTTC. It is translated as CASSLSPGGGRKETQYF. The whole variable domain, remainder taken from reference TRBV5-1 and TRBJ2-5, is KAGVTQTPRYLIKTRGQQVTLSCSPISGHRSVSWYQQTPGQGLQFLFEYFSETQRNKGNFPGRFSGRQFSNSRSEMNVSTLELGDSALYLCASSLSPGGGRKETQYFGPGTRLLVL.

V usage is TRBV7-2 and J usage is TRBJ1-6; D perhaps matches TRBD1 (6 bases). Germline V gives CDR1 SGHTA, CDR2 FQGNSA. Trimming shortened V by 5 bases and J by 5 bases, and 10 bases separated the two germline ends. CDR3 length equals 14 residues. The CDR3 loop reads CASSPGQNNSPLHF. The CDR3 nucleotides read TGTGCCAGCAGCCCCGGACAGAATAATTCACCCCTCCACTTT.

The chain uses TRBV5-4 and TRBJ2-2; 11 nucleotides line up with TRBD2. CDR1 and CDR2 from the germline V gene are SGHNT and YYREEE (reference sequence). Unmatched junction bases numbered 5, after V lost 5 bases and J lost 2 bases. The CDR3 length is 16 residues. Here the CDR3 DNA reads TGTGCCAGCAGTAGCGGGGGGGCCGGAAACACCGGGGAGCTGTTTTTT. Its translation is CASSSGGAGNTGELFF.